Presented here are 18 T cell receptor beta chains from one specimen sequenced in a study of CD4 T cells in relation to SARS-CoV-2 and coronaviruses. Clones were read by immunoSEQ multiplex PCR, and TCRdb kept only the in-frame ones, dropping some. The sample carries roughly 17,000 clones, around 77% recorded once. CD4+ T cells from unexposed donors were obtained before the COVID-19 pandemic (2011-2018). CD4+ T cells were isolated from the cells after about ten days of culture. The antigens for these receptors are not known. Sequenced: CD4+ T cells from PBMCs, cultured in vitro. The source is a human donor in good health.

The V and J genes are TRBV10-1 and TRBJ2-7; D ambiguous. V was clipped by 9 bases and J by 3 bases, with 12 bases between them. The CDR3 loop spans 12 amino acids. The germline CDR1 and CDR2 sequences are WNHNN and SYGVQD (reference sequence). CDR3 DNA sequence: TGCGCCAGATCCCCGGACCACTACGAGCAGTACTTC. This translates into CARSPDHYEQYF.

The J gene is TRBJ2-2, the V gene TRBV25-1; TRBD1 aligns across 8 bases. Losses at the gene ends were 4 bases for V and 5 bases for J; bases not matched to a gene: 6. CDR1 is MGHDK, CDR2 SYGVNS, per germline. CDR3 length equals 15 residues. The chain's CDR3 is CASSGAGTGTGELFF. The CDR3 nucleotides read TGTGCCAGCAGTGGGGCCGGGACAGGAACCGGGGAGCTGTTTTTT. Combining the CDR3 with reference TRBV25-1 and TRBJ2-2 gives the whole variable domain EADIYQTPRYLVIGTGKKITLECSQTMGHDKMYWYQQDPGMELHLIHYSYGVNSTEKGDLSSESTVSRIRTEHFPLTLESARPSHTSQYLCASSGAGTGTGELFFGEGSRLTVL.

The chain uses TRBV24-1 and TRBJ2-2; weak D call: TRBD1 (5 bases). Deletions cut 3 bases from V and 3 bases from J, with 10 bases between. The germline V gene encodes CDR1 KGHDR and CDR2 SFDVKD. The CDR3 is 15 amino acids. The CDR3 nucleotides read TGTGCCACCAGTGATGGTTCACAGGACACCGGGGAGCTGTTTTTT. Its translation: CATSDGSQDTGELFF.

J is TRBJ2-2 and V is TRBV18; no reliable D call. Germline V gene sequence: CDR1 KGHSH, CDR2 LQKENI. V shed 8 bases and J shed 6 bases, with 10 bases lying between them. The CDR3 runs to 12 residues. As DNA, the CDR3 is TGTGCCAGCACCCCTTTGTCCGGGGAGCTGTTTTTT. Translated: CASTPLSGELFF.

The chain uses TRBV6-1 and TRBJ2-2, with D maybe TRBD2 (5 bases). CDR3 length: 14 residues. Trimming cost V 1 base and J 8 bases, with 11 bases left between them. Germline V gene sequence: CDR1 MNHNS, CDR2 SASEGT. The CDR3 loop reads CASSEGAVNGELFF. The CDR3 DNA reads TGTGCCAGCAGTGAAGGAGCGGTGAATGGGGAGCTGTTTTTT.

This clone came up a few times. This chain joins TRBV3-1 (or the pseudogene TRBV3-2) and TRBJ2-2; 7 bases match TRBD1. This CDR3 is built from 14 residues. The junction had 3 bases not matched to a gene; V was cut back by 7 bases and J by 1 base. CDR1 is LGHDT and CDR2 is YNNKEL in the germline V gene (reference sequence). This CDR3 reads CASNRQGNTGELFF. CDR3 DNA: TGTGCCAGCAACCGACAGGGGAACACCGGGGAGCTGTTTTTT.

The CDR3 region is CASSPGTGNTEAFF. CDR3 DNA sequence: TGTGCCAGCAGCCCCGGGACTGGGAACACTGAAGCTTTCTTT. J is TRBJ1-1 and V is TRBV11-1; possibly TRBD1 for D (5 bases). Trimming cost V 5 bases and J 1 base, with 11 bases left between them. The CDR3 length is 14 residues. Germline-derived CDR1 and CDR2 are SGHAT and FQDESV (reference sequence).

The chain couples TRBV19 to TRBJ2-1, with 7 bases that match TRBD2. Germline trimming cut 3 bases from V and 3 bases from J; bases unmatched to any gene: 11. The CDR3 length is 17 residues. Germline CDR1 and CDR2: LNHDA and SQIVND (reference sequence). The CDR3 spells CASSITPGLTYYNEQFF. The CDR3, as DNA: TGTGCCAGTAGTATCACCCCGGGACTAACATACTACAATGAGCAGTTCTTC.

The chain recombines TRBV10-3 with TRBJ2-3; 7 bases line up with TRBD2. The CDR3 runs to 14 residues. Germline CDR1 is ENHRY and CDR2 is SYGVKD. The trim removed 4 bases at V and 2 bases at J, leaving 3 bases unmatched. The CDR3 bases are TGTGCCATCAGTGTGGAGCGGGACACAGATACGCAGTATTTT. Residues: CAISVERDTDTQYF.

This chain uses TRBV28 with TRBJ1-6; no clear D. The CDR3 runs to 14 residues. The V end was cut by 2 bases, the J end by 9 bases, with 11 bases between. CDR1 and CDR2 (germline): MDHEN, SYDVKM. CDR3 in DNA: TGTGCCAGCAGTTTACGACGGGGAGTTTCACCCCTCCACTTT. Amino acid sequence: CASSLRRGVSPLHF.

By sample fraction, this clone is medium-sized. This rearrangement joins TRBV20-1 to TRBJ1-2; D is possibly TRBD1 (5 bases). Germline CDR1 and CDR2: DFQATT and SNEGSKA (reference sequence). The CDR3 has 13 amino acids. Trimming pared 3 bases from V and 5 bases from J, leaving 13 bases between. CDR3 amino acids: CSASSGGLYGYTF. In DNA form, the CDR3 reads TGCAGTGCTAGTAGCGGGGGGTTATATGGCTACACCTTC.

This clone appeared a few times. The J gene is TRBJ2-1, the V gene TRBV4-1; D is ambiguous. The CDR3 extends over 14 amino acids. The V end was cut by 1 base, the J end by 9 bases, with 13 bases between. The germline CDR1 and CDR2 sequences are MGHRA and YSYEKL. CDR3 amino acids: CASSQGLRNGEQFF. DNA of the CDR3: TGCGCCAGCAGCCAAGGACTTAGGAATGGTGAGCAGTTCTTC.

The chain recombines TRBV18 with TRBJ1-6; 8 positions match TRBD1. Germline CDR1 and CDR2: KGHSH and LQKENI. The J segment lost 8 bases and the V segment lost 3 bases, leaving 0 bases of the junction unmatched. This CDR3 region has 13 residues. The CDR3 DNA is TGTGCCAGCTCACCGGACAGGGATTCACCCCTCCACTTT. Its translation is CASSPDRDSPLHF.

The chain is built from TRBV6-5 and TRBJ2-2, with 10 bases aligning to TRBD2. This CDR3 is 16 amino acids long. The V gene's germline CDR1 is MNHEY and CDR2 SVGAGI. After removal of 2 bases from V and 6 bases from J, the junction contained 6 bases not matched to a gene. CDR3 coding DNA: TGTGCCAGCAGTTACGGGACTAGCGACGTCGCCGGGGAGCTGTTTTTT. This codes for CASSYGTSDVAGELFF.

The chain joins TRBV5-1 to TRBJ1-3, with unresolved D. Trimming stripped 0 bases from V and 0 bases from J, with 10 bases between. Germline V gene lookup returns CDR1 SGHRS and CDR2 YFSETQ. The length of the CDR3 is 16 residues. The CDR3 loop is CASSLGQTTSGNTIYF. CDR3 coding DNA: TGCGCCAGCAGCTTGGGACAAACAACCTCTGGAAACACCATATATTTT.

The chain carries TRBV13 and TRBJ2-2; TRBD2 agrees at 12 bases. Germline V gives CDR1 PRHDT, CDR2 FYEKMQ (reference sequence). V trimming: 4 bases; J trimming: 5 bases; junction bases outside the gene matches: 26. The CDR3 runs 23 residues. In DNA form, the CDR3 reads TGTGCCAGCAGCTCCGACCGGTTTCTAGCGGGAGGGCCTTCTCATTCGTGGACCGGGGAGCTGTTTTTT. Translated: CASSSDRFLAGGPSHSWTGELFF.

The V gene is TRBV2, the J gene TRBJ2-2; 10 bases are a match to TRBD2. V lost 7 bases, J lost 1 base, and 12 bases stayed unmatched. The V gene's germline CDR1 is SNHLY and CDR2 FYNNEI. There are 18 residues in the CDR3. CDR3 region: CASNRLAGNEGNTGELFF. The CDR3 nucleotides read TGTGCCAGCAACAGACTAGCGGGCAACGAGGGGAACACCGGGGAGCTGTTTTTT.

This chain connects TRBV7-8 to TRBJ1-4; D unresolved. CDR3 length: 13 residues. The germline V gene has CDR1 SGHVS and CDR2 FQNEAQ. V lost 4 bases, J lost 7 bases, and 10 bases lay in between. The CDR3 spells CASSWRSTEKLFF. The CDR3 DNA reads TGTGCCAGCAGCTGGCGGAGTACTGAAAAACTGTTTTTT.